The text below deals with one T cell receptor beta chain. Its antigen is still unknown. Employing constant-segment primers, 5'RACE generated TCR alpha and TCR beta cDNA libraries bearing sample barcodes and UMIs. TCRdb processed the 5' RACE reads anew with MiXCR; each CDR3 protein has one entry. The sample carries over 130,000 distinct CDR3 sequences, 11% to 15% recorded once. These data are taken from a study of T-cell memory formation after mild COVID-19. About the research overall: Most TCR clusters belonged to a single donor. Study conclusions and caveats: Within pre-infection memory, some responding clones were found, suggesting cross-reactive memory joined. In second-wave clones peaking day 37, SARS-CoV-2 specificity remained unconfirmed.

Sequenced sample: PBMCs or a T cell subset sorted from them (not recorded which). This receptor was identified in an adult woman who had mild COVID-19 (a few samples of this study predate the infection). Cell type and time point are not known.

CDR3 sequence: CASSHINGPEAFF. The CDR3, as DNA: TGCGCCAGCAGCCATATAAATGGGCCCGAAGCTTTCTTT. J is TRBJ1-1 and V is TRBV4-1, with D unresolved. This CDR3 contains 13 residues. V shed 3 bases and J shed 8 bases, with 13 bases lying between them. CDR1 and CDR2 from the germline V gene are MGHRA and YSYEKL.